This TCR beta chain was sequenced during a study of Graves' ophthalmopathy and Graves' hyperthyroidism (dated 2018 in TCRdb). For context, the study as a whole: Peripheral blood samples were taken at the time of initial diagnosis, before any treatment was given. In total, around 140 blood samples were TCR-sequenced: roughly 45 ophthalmopathy, some 75 hyperthyroidism and some 17 hyperthyroidism-to-ophthalmopathy patients. The independent validation cohort included about 19 hyperthyroidism patients plus 17 patients who later progressed from hyperthyroidism to ophthalmopathy. In over 5 hyperthyroidism patients, the T-cell repertoire of thyroid tissue was compared with the T-cell repertoire of blood. Following sampling, methimazole starting at 30 mg daily was administered to hyperthyroidism patients, and high-dose intravenous methylprednisolone was administered to ophthalmopathy patients. To explore V-J signatures that distinguish ophthalmopathy from hyperthyroidism, a discovery set of 100 patients was enrolled, made up of about 40 with ophthalmopathy and 57 with stable hyperthyroidism. TCR beta repertoire signatures were used to distinguish Graves' ophthalmopathy from Graves' hyperthyroidism and to predict progression to ophthalmopathy.

Stable hyperthyroidism was defined as no progression to ophthalmopathy within 18 months of follow-up. Patients with hyperthyroidism were aged 18 to 65 years, had been newly diagnosed, and had a disease duration of less than 2 months. Anyone with other autoimmune diseases, uncontrolled infections, pregnancy or lactation was excluded from the study. Diagnosis was based on clinical symptoms, serum thyroxine, TRAb, thyroid ultrasound and orbital computed tomography. PBMCs were isolated from 8 to 10 ml of fresh peripheral blood by Ficoll-Paque density gradient centrifugation. Total RNA was extracted using Trizol reagent, and RNA quality was checked on an Agilent 2100 Bioanalyzer. TCR beta CDR3 regions were amplified from RNA transcripts for repertoire sequencing. The first round was an RT-PCR using HTBI primers with the Qiagen OneStep RT-PCR kit, and this first round was followed by a second-round multiplex PCR, then size selection and purification. Sequencing of the libraries was carried out on an Illumina HiSeq2000 in paired-end mode with 100 bp reads. The paper's processing steps were these. SOAPnuke was used to process the reads, removing any read that contained adapters or uncalled bases, had a mean Phred below 15, or lacked an exact match to the constant primer or identifier. COPE v1.2.5 was used to merge high-quality paired reads. Clonotypes were defined as unique nucleotide sequences and were aligned to IMGT TRB V, D and J references using MiTCR v1.1. The analysis was limited to V-J combinations with a frequency above 0.0001, which together covered approximately 99% of the repertoires. A TCR clonal expansion and chaos score per V-J combination was defined as the ratio of F50 clonal expansion to chaos observed in the TCRdist matrix. Welch's t-statistics and random forest were used to reduce the features to about a dozen V-J combinations, which were then used as input to a naive Bayes classifier. The Morisita-Horn index was used to measure how similar the thyroid and blood repertoires were. The public reads were reprocessed in TCRdb via fastp at Q25 and MiXCR, keeping in-frame beta chains. CDR3 protein duplicates are merged, each entry listing the most common genes and DNA. The V and J calls and clone size come from TCRdb's table, not from the authors' own analysis. Across this sample there are about 39,000 distinct CDR3 sequences, with 45% to 55% seen only once. The biggest ten clones account for approximately 25% of the sample.

The CDR3 numbers 11 residues from cysteine through phenylalanine. Only CDR3 DNA is held: 33 bases, read in frame from base 1. V was cut back by 8 bases and J by 1 base, leaving a gap of 8 bases between them. CDR1 and CDR2 were assigned from the germline V gene (reference sequence) as DFQATT and SNEGSKA. The investigation overall reported the following: Most expanded thyroid clonotypes with a frequency above 0.001 also appeared in blood, which suggests that blood repertoires may reflect the immune response in the thyroid. In cross-validation, the 13-signature model distinguished ophthalmopathy from stable hyperthyroidism with 85% to 90% sensitivity and about 81% specificity, and in the test set the corresponding values were approximately 80% and 75%. In validation, the model predicted ophthalmopathy progression with about 70% sensitivity and about 77% specificity; roughly 11 predicted patients were CT-confirmed with GO in a median of about 7.1 months. Sample size was not predetermined statistically, and investigators were not blinded to group allocation.

This clonotype was picked up many times. There is no known antigen for this receptor. Base qualities are not at hand, and no much larger clone is one base apart. The sequencing input was peripheral blood. The V and J segments used are TRBV20-1 and TRBJ1-1, with no reliable assignment of the D segment. The receptor's source is an adult woman with stable Graves' hyperthyroidism. In nucleotides, the sequence is TGCAGTAAATATACGAACACTGAAGCTTTCTTT. Its coded protein is CSKYTNTEAFF.